This T cell receptor beta chain was obtained from a study of cytomegalovirus exposure and HLA in healthy donors. Whole-study findings and limits: The study flagged approximately 180 TCR beta chains as cytomegalovirus-associated.

A multiplex PCR was run with 60 Vbeta primers and 13 Jbeta primers. The method was immunoSEQ multiplex PCR; TCRdb's version includes in-frame clones alone and lacks a portion of them. The sample consists of around 69,000 clones, about two thirds of them appearing once. On this clone itself: The antigen is undetermined.

The receptor comes from a woman between 50 and 59 years old in good health and CMV-seropositive. The sequenced sample was PBMCs.

The CDR3 protein is CASSLDMYTEAFF. In DNA, the CDR3 is TGTGCCAGCAGCTTAGACATGTACACTGAAGCTTTCTTT. The V call is TRBV7-8, the J call TRBJ1-1; D call uncertain. V shed 1 base and J shed 3 bases, with 6 bases lying between them. Germline assignment: CDR1 SGHVS and CDR2 FQNEAQ. This CDR3 has 13 amino acids.